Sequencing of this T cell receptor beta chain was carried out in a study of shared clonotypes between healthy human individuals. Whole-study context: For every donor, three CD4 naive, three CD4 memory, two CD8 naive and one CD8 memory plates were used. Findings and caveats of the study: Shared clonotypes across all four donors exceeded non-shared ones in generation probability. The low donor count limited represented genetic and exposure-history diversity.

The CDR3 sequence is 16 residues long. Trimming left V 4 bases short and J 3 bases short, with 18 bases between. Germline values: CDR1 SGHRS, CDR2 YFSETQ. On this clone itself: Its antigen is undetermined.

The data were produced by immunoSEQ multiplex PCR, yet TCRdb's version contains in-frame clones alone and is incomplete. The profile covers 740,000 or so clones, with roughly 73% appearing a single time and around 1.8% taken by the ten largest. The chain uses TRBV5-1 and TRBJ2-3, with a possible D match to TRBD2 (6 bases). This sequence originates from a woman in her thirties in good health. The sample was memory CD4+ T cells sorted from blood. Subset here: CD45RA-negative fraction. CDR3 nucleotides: TGCGCCAGCAGCACTTTCCCCGGGAGCGGGACAGATACGCAGTATTTT. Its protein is CASSTFPGSGTDTQYF.